The 27 T cell receptor beta chains below all came from one sample that was sequenced in a study of CD8 T cells in Susac syndrome (dated by TCRdb to about 2019). The library came from the immunoSEQ multiplex PCR assay. RNA was extracted using the RNeasy kit, and roughly 0.5 to 1 microgram was reverse transcribed with random hexamers. TCRdb itself trimmed the public reads at Q25 with fastp, ran MiXCR and retained productive beta chains. Entries that share a CDR3 protein sequence are merged under the most common genes and DNA. In all, the sample holds 400,000 or so distinct CDR3 sequences, and approximately 85% of those were seen once. The ten largest clonotypes hold about 0.12% of the sample. Material for sequencing was CD8+ T cells from PBMCs. Receptors were obtained from a human donor with multiple sclerosis.

J is TRBJ2-7 and V is TRBV15, with a weak D call TRBD2 (5 bases). This CDR3 has 16 amino acids. Germline V gene data show CDR1 as LNHNV and CDR2 as YYDKDF (reference sequence). The V and J ends lost 1 base and 2 bases respectively, with 15 bases between them. The CDR3 spells CATSRALGEQTYEQYF. For the CDR3, the DNA is TGTGCCACCAGCAGAGCCCTGGGAGAACAGACCTACGAGCAGTACTTC.

The V and J genes are TRBV10-2 and TRBJ1-1, with D perhaps TRBD1 (5 bases). The CDR3 spans 15 residues. V was shortened by 0 bases and J by 7 bases, with 15 bases between the two germline ends. CDR1 WSHSY and CDR2 SAAADI come from the germline V gene. The CDR3 spells CASSESWGGTNEAFF. The CDR3 DNA reads as TGCGCCAGCAGTGAGTCGTGGGGGGGTACTAATGAAGCTTTCTTT.

This chain uses TRBV2 with TRBJ2-2, with D hard to call. Germline-derived CDR1 and CDR2 are SNHLY and FYNNEI. Trimming cost V 6 bases and J 2 bases, with 19 bases left between them. The CDR3 loop spans 17 amino acids. This CDR3 is CASSFPPSADNTGELFF. The CDR3 DNA sequence: TGTGCCAGCAGCTTCCCCCCGTCCGCTGATAACACCGGGGAGCTGTTTTTT.

The rearrangement uses TRBV4-1 and TRBJ2-7; TRBD2 agrees at 9 bases. J was trimmed by 8 bases and V by 2 bases; bases with no gene match: 13. The CDR3 consists of 16 residues. Germline assignment: CDR1 MGHRA and CDR2 YSYEKL. The CDR3 here is CASSQHSGSEEMQQYF. CDR3 DNA sequence: TGCGCCAGCAGCCAACATAGCGGGAGCGAGGAAATGCAGCAGTACTTC.

The DNA for the CDR3 is TGTGCCAGCAGTTACTTGTCAGGGAGGGACTATGGCTACACCTTC. Its protein is CASSYLSGRDYGYTF. V usage is TRBV6-5 and J usage is TRBJ1-2; a possible D gene is TRBD1 (5 bases). Germline V lookup: CDR1 MNHEY, CDR2 SVGAGI. The CDR3 spans 15 residues. V dropped 1 base and J dropped 3 bases, with 12 bases sitting between them.

This sequence joins TRBV3-1 and TRBJ2-7; TRBD1 aligns across 8 bases. The junction had 10 bases not matched to a gene; V was cut back by 3 bases and J by 3 bases. The CDR3 length is 16 residues. Germline CDR1 LGHDT, CDR2 YNNKEL (reference sequence). This chain's CDR3 is CASSHRVGTGDYEQYF. The CDR3 DNA follows: TGTGCCAGCAGCCATCGCGTAGGGACAGGAGACTACGAGCAGTACTTC.

This clonotype has just a few counts. The chain couples TRBV28 to TRBJ2-3, with TRBD2 matching 11 bases. This CDR3 is built from 15 residues. Germline V gene lookup returns CDR1 MDHEN and CDR2 SYDVKM. With V trimmed by 6 bases and J by 4 bases, 6 bases remained unmatched. CDR3 coding DNA: TGTGCCAGCAGATTAACTAGCGGGAGTGCAGATACGCAGTATTTT. Translated: CASRLTSGSADTQYF. Full variable domain (rest looked up from reference TRBV28 and TRBJ2-3): DVKVTQSSRYLVKRTGEKVFLECVQDMDHENMFWYRQDPGLGLRLIYFSYDVKMKEKGDIPEGYSVSREKKERFSLILESASTNQTSMYLCASRLTSGSADTQYFGPGTRLTVL.

The chain is built from TRBV5-1 and TRBJ2-7; weak D call: TRBD2 (5 bases). V was clipped by 2 bases and J by 4 bases, with 16 bases between them. Germline-derived CDR1 and CDR2 are SGHRS and YFSETQ. The CDR3 covers 15 residues. The CDR3 region has the DNA TGCGCCAGCAGCTTAGGCCCACGGACTGCTTACGAGCAGTACTTC. This gives the protein CASSLGPRTAYEQYF.

V is TRBV19 and J is TRBJ1-2; tentatively, D is TRBD1 (5 bases). The V end lost 5 bases, the J end lost 6 bases, and 19 bases lay between the germline ends. Germline assignment: CDR1 LNHDA and CDR2 SQIVND (reference sequence). The CDR3 runs 15 residues. The CDR3 region has the DNA TGTGCCAGTAGTCTTTACGACGGCGCGGGGGATGGCTACACCTTC. Translating gives CASSLYDGAGDGYTF.

The CDR3 loop is CASSVDEGLGEQFF. The CDR3 DNA reads TGTGCCAGCAGCGTAGACGAGGGACTGGGGGAGCAGTTCTTC. The chain links TRBV9 to TRBJ2-1, with a tentative D call TRBD2 (6 bases). Trimming took off 0 bases at V and 10 bases at J, with 14 bases between the two ends. The CDR3 sequence is 14 residues long. In germline, CDR1 is SGDLS, CDR2 YYNGEE.

The rearrangement joins TRBV28 to TRBJ1-1; TRBD1 agrees at 7 bases. The germline V gene has CDR1 MDHEN and CDR2 SYDVKM. J lost 1 base, V lost 4 bases, and 6 bases had no gene match. This CDR3 has 15 residues. CDR3 bases: TGTGCCAGCAGTTATCAGGGGGAACAGAACACTGAAGCTTTCTTT. This gives the protein CASSYQGEQNTEAFF. Together with reference TRBV28 and TRBJ1-1, the CDR3 gives the full variable domain: DVKVTQSSRYLVKRTGEKVFLECVQDMDHENMFWYRQDPGLGLRLIYFSYDVKMKEKGDIPEGYSVSREKKERFSLILESASTNQTSMYLCASSYQGEQNTEAFFGQGTRLTVV.

This clonotype was picked up a small number of times. The chain employs TRBV4-2 and TRBJ2-7; 8 nucleotides match TRBD1. The CDR3 has 15 residues. CDR1 and CDR2 (germline): LGHNA, YNFKEQ. J was trimmed by 7 bases and V by 1 base; bases with no gene match: 9. The CDR3 region has the DNA TGTGCCAGCAGCCAAGTTCGGACAGGGATTACTGAGCAGTACTTC. Translation gives CASSQVRTGITEQYF.

This clonotype was picked up a small number of times. The rearrangement links TRBV6-4 to TRBJ2-2, with D possibly matching TRBD1 (6 bases). The V gene's germline CDR1 is MRHNA and CDR2 SNTAGT. This CDR3 is built from 13 residues. V was clipped by 3 bases and J by 5 bases, with 7 bases between them. CDR3 sequence reads: CASSEGTTGELFF. The CDR3 nucleotides read TGTGCCAGCAGTGAGGGGACAACCGGGGAGCTGTTTTTT.

The chain combines TRBV2 with TRBJ2-2; possible D gene TRBD2, 6 bases. V was cut by 1 base and J by 3 bases, with 12 bases left in between. The germline V gene has CDR1 SNHLY and CDR2 FYNNEI. This CDR3 is built from 16 residues. CDR3 sequence: CASSEVLAGYTGELFF. The CDR3 nucleotides read TGTGCCAGCAGTGAAGTACTAGCAGGATACACCGGGGAGCTGTTTTTT.

The chain combines TRBV18 with TRBJ2-7, with 12 bases fitting TRBD2. This CDR3 has 15 amino acids. Germline V lookup: CDR1 KGHSH, CDR2 LQKENI. The V gene end was trimmed by 3 bases and the J gene end by 4 bases; junction bases not matched to a gene: 4. The CDR3, as DNA: TGTGCCAGCTCACCCTCGACTAGCGGGAGATACGAGCAGTACTTC. Amino acids: CASSPSTSGRYEQYF. Supplemented by reference TRBV18 and TRBJ2-7, the full variable domain reads NAGVMQNPRHLVRRRGQEARLRCSPMKGHSHVYWYRQLPEEGLKFMVYLQKENIIDESGMPKERFSAEFPKEGPSILRIQQVVRGDSAAYFCASSPSTSGRYEQYFGPGTRLTVT.

The chain carries TRBV27 and TRBJ2-7, with 9 nucleotides matching TRBD1. CDR3 length: 15 residues. Per germline, CDR1 MNHEY and CDR2 SMNVEV (reference sequence). J gave up 2 bases and V 5 bases, and 7 bases lay outside the gene matches. The CDR3 nucleotides read TGTGCCAGCAGTCTTACAGGGGGCGAGGCCTACGAGCAGTACTTC. This sequence encodes CASSLTGGEAYEQYF.

The genes are TRBV12-5 and TRBJ2-1; no clear D gene. The CDR3 runs 12 residues. V was shortened by 0 bases and J by 8 bases, with 5 bases between the two germline ends. Germline CDR1 LGHNT, CDR2 FRNRAP. The CDR3 nucleotides read TGTGCTAGTGGTTTGGTTGCCCATGAGCAGTTCTTC. Encoded protein: CASGLVAHEQFF. Filled out from reference TRBV12-5 and TRBJ2-1, the complete variable domain reads DARVTQTPRHKVTEMGQEVTMRCQPILGHNTVFWYRQTMMQGLELLAYFRNRAPLDDSGMPKDRFSAEMPDATLATLKIQPSEPRDSAVYFCASGLVAHEQFFGPGTRLTVL.

V is TRBV9 and J is TRBJ2-1, with D uncertain. The length of the CDR3 is 12 residues. V shed 4 bases and J shed 5 bases, with 7 bases lying between them. Germline-derived CDR1 and CDR2 are SGDLS and YYNGEE. CDR3 amino acids: CASSSRNNEQFF. CDR3 in DNA: TGTGCCAGCAGCTCTAGGAACAATGAGCAGTTCTTC. Filled out from reference TRBV9 and TRBJ2-1, the complete variable domain reads DSGVTQTPKHLITATGQRVTLRCSPRSGDLSVYWYQQSLDQGLQFLIQYYNGEERAKGNILERFSAQQFPDLHSELNLSSLELGDSALYFCASSSRNNEQFFGPGTRLTVL.

The chain couples TRBV13 to TRBJ2-5; D is possibly TRBD1 (6 bases). This CDR3 is built from 13 residues. V shed 2 bases and J shed 5 bases, with 9 bases lying between them. Germline V gene data show CDR1 as PRHDT and CDR2 as FYEKMQ (reference sequence). CDR3 coding DNA: TGTGCCAGCAGCTTACAGGGGTGGGAGACCCAGTACTTC. This encodes CASSLQGWETQYF.

Only a few counts were recorded for this clonotype. The chain recombines TRBV5-6 with TRBJ2-2, with D perhaps matching TRBD1 (5 bases). The length of the CDR3 is 14 residues. Germline V gives CDR1 SGHDT, CDR2 YYEEEE. Trimming took 0 bases from V and 7 from J, leaving 10 bases between them. This CDR3 is CASSLAGYGGELFF. In DNA, the CDR3 is TGTGCCAGCAGCTTGGCAGGGTACGGCGGGGAGCTGTTTTTT.

The V and J genes are TRBV15 and TRBJ1-5, with D possibly TRBD1 on 6 matching bases. CDR1 LNHNV and CDR2 YYDKDF come from the germline V gene (reference sequence). Trimming left V 7 bases short and J 1 base short, with 8 bases between. This CDR3 spans 13 amino acids. The CDR3 DNA reads as TGTGCCACCAACGACAGGAGCAATCAGCCCCAGCATTTT. Translating gives CATNDRSNQPQHF.

This chain joins TRBV18 and TRBJ2-7, with D possibly being TRBD1 or TRBD2 (5 bases each). Trimming pared 1 base from V and 2 bases from J, leaving 9 bases between. The germline gives CDR1 KGHSH, CDR2 LQKENI. This CDR3 has 14 residues. CDR3 in amino acids: CASSPRPGPYEQYF. CDR3 bases: TGTGCCAGCTCACCACGGCCGGGACCCTACGAGCAGTACTTC.

This clonotype was seen more than once but under ten times. The V call is TRBV30, the J call TRBJ2-1; the D is unclear. The V gene's germline CDR1 is GTSNPN and CDR2 SVGIG (reference sequence). The CDR3 runs 17 residues. Deletions cut 0 bases from V and 3 bases from J, with 18 bases between. CDR3 in amino acids: CAWSVLEVGELYNEQFF. The CDR3 bases are TGTGCCTGGAGTGTACTTGAAGTTGGCGAACTCTACAATGAGCAGTTCTTC.

The rearrangement joins TRBV27 to TRBJ2-2, with unresolved D. Germline lookup yields CDR1 MNHEY and CDR2 SMNVEV (reference sequence). V was trimmed by 2 bases and J by 0 bases, leaving 22 bases between them. The CDR3 totals 20 residues. The CDR3 DNA reads as TGTGCCAGCAGTTTAAGCCCCGTTTCCGAGCTCCTCCCGAACACCGGGGAGCTGTTTTTT. Translating gives CASSLSPVSELLPNTGELFF.

V and J are TRBV7-6 and TRBJ2-7; 9 bases align to TRBD1. The V gene end was trimmed by 3 bases and the J gene end by 4 bases; junction bases not matched to a gene: 7. CDR1 and CDR2 (germline): SGHVS, FNYEAQ. CDR3 length: 15 residues. The CDR3 protein is CASSFSVDRGYEQYF. CDR3 nucleotides: TGTGCCAGCAGCTTTTCCGTGGACAGGGGTTACGAGCAGTACTTC. Full variable domain (rest looked up from reference TRBV7-6 and TRBJ2-7): GAGVSQSPRYKVTKRGQDVALRCDPISGHVSLYWYRQALGQGPEFLTYFNYEAQQDKSGLPNDRFSAERPEGSISTLTIQRTEQRDSAMYRCASSFSVDRGYEQYFGPGTRLTVT.

The chain joins TRBV5-1 to TRBJ1-1; 8 bases fit TRBD1. The CDR3 is made up of 14 amino acids. V was pared by 0 bases and J by 6 bases, with 4 bases of the junction left unmatched. Germline V lookup: CDR1 SGHRS, CDR2 YFSETQ. CDR3 protein: CASSLGQGAAEAFF. Here the CDR3 DNA reads TGCGCCAGCAGCTTGGGGCAGGGGGCTGCTGAAGCTTTCTTT.

The chain recombines TRBV14 with TRBJ2-3; D is perhaps TRBD2 (5 bases). The CDR3 is 12 residues long. V shed 6 bases and J shed 4 bases, with 8 bases lying between them. CDR1 and CDR2 (germline): SGHDN, FVKESK. For the CDR3, the DNA is TGTGCCAGCAGGTACGGGGCAGATACGCAGTATTTT. Protein: CASRYGADTQYF.